The 27 T cell receptor beta chains presented below share a single source sample, sequenced in a study of OX40 agonist ivuxolimab in advanced cancers. Some clones are missing from TCRdb's copy, which holds only in-frame ones; the method was immunoSEQ multiplex PCR. This table holds about 18,000 clones, 70% to 90% found once. This material consisted of CD4+ or CD8+ T cells sorted from blood, taken in a trial of the OX40 agonist ivuxolimab. All receptors come from an adult with an advanced solid tumor such as melanoma, head and neck, liver or kidney cancer.

The rearrangement links TRBV6-6 to TRBJ1-2, with a possible D match to TRBD1 (5 bases). V shed 6 bases and J shed 4 bases, with 9 bases lying between them. The CDR3 has 12 residues. CDR1 is MNHNY and CDR2 is SVGAGI in the germline V gene (reference sequence). Here the CDR3 reads CASRGDGYGYTF. The CDR3 DNA is TGTGCCAGCAGGGGGGACGGCTATGGCTACACCTTC.

The chain couples TRBV4-1 to TRBJ2-7; the match to TRBD1 covers 7 bases. The CDR3 is 15 amino acids. The V gene's germline CDR1 is MGHRA and CDR2 YSYEKL. V shed 4 bases, J shed 0 bases, and the junction held 6 bases outside the gene matches. CDR3 DNA: TGCGCCAGCAGCCCCCTGGGACAGATCTCCTACGAGCAGTACTTC. This translates into CASSPLGQISYEQYF.

This rearrangement joins TRBV13 to TRBJ2-2; possible D gene TRBD2, 6 bases. V was trimmed by 7 bases and J by 2 bases, leaving 11 bases between them. Germline assignment: CDR1 PRHDT and CDR2 FYEKMQ (reference sequence). The CDR3 spans 14 residues. DNA for the CDR3: TGTGCCAGCACGGTGGGACTTAACACCGGGGAGCTGTTTTTT. Translating it yields CASTVGLNTGELFF.

This clone was seen a single time. This chain connects TRBV6-5 to TRBJ1-4; no reliable D call. CDR1 and CDR2 (germline): MNHEY, SVGAGI. This CDR3 has 14 residues. V shed 5 bases and J shed 4 bases, with 11 bases lying between them. The CDR3 DNA sequence: TGTGCCAGCAGTGAGGTTCAGAATAATGAAAAACTGTTTTTT. It translates to CASSEVQNNEKLFF.

V gene TRBV4-1 combines with J gene TRBJ2-1; TRBD2 aligns across 11 bases. CDR3 length: 17 amino acids. V was pared by 0 bases and J by 5 bases, with 6 bases of the junction left unmatched. Germline CDR1 is MGHRA and CDR2 is YSYEKL. The CDR3 loop is CASSQDVLAGVNNEQFF. DNA for the CDR3: TGCGCCAGCAGCCAAGACGTACTAGCGGGAGTGAACAATGAGCAGTTCTTC.

This chain connects TRBV4-2 to TRBJ2-5, with D tentatively TRBD2 (5 bases). Trimming took off 1 base at V and 7 bases at J, with 19 bases between the two ends. This CDR3 comprises 16 residues. Germline V CDR1 and CDR2: LGHNA, YNFKEQ. DNA for the CDR3: TGTGCCAGCAGCCAAGGGATCTATGTGCCCGAGGGGACCCAGTACTTC. As protein: CASSQGIYVPEGTQYF.

CDR3 protein: CASSPGGSTDTQYF. Written as DNA, the CDR3 is TGTGCCAGCAGTCCAGGGGGTAGCACAGATACGCAGTATTTT. The chain couples TRBV27 to TRBJ2-3, with 7 positions matching TRBD1. Germline CDR1 and CDR2: MNHEY and SMNVEV (reference sequence). V lost 5 bases, J lost 0 bases, and 2 bases stayed unmatched. The length of the CDR3 is 14 residues.

The CDR3 DNA sequence: TGTGCCAGCAGCTTTGGCAGCTCTGGGGCCAACGTCCTGACTTTC. This sequence encodes CASSFGSSGANVLTF. The J gene is TRBJ2-6, the V gene TRBV5-6; D is unclear. Germline loops: CDR1 SGHDT, CDR2 YYEEEE. This CDR3 comprises 15 residues. The ends were cut back, 2 bases at V and 0 bases at J, with 6 bases in the middle.

To note about this clone: At the DNA level, this CDR3 is encoded by other sequences in the same sample as well. V usage is TRBV27 and J usage is TRBJ2-3; no definite D call. Trimming left V 3 bases short and J 6 bases short, with 10 bases between. The CDR3 extends over 13 amino acids. Germline V gene lookup returns CDR1 MNHEY and CDR2 SMNVEV (reference sequence). CDR3 region: CASSLSRPDTQYF. In DNA form, the CDR3 reads TGTGCCAGCAGTTTGTCCAGACCTGATACGCAGTATTTT.

The rearrangement joins TRBV27 to TRBJ2-7, with a weak D call TRBD1 (5 bases). The CDR3 is 14 residues long. V lost 6 bases and J 3 bases, leaving 15 bases between the germline ends. Germline loops: CDR1 MNHEY, CDR2 SMNVEV (reference sequence). The DNA for the CDR3 is TGTGCCAGCAGCCCCCAGACAGCCCTCTACGAGCAGTACTTC. It encodes CASSPQTALYEQYF.

This rearrangement joins TRBV19 to TRBJ2-7; possibly TRBD1 for D (6 bases). Germline V gives CDR1 LNHDA, CDR2 SQIVND (reference sequence). The CDR3 is 13 amino acids. The germline V and J ends were trimmed by 3 bases and 3 bases, with 9 bases remaining between them. CDR3 coding DNA: TGTGCCAGTAGTATGCTGGACAGCTACGAGCAGTACTTC. Its translation is CASSMLDSYEQYF. The full variable domain, rest sourced from reference TRBV19 and TRBJ2-7, is DGGITQSPKYLFRKEGQNVTLSCEQNLNHDAMYWYRQDPGQGLRLIYYSQIVNDFQKGDIAEGYSVSREKKESFPLTVTSAQKNPTAFYLCASSMLDSYEQYFGPGTRLTVT.

The rearrangement uses TRBV27 and TRBJ2-7, with 7 bases fitting TRBD2. Germline loops: CDR1 MNHEY, CDR2 SMNVEV (reference sequence). The CDR3 extends over 13 amino acids. Trimming at V came to 0 bases and at J to 4 bases, leaving 0 bases not matched to a gene. The CDR3 loop reads CASSLSGGYEQYF. The CDR3 coding sequence is TGTGCCAGCAGTTTATCGGGGGGGTACGAGCAGTACTTC.

The chain has TRBV29-1 and TRBJ1-2; no definite D call. The CDR3 sequence is 13 residues long. V lost 6 bases and J 2 bases, leaving 13 bases between the germline ends. The germline gives CDR1 SQVTM, CDR2 ANQGSEA. The CDR3 sequence: CSVVSGQNYGYTF. The CDR3 DNA is TGCAGCGTCGTGTCCGGGCAGAACTATGGCTACACCTTC.

V and J are TRBV19 and TRBJ1-5, with D perhaps TRBD1 (5 bases). The CDR3 length is 18 residues. Germline V gene data show CDR1 as LNHDA and CDR2 as SQIVND (reference sequence). V lost 0 bases, J lost 1 base, and 16 bases lay in between. CDR3 loop: CASSIDLRGGRSNQPQHF. The CDR3 region has the DNA TGTGCCAGTAGTATAGATCTTAGGGGCGGACGGAGCAATCAGCCCCAGCATTTT.

J is TRBJ2-1 and V is TRBV6-4; D gene uncertain. V lost 0 bases to trimming and J lost 4 bases, with 4 bases between them. The germline V gene has CDR1 MRHNA and CDR2 SNTAGT. CDR3 length: 13 residues. The CDR3 region has the DNA TGTGCCAGCAGTGACTCAGGGTACAATGAGCAGTTCTTC. Translated, it gives CASSDSGYNEQFF.

The chain couples TRBV7-9 to TRBJ2-4, with 9 bases that match TRBD1. V lost 1 base and J lost 8; bases outside the gene matches: 3. The CDR3 runs 14 residues. Germline CDR1 and CDR2: SEHNR and FQNEAQ (reference sequence). In nucleotides, the CDR3 is TGTGCCAGCAGCTTAGTACAGGGGGCGGACATTCAGTACTTC. Its translation is CASSLVQGADIQYF. Drawing the rest from reference TRBV7-9 and TRBJ2-4, the complete variable domain is DTGVSQNPRHKITKRGQNVTFRCDPISEHNRLYWYRQTLGQGPEFLTYFQNEAQLEKSRLLSDRFSAERPKGSFSTLEIQRTEQGDSAMYLCASSLVQGADIQYFGAGTRLSVL.

This chain links TRBV5-5 with TRBJ2-5; D tentatively fits TRBD1 or TRBD2 (5 bases each). The V gene's germline CDR1 is SGHKS and CDR2 YYEKEE (reference sequence). Trimming pared 0 bases from V and 9 bases from J, leaving 12 bases between. This CDR3 has 13 amino acids. The CDR3 sequence: CASSLGLGVSQYF. CDR3 nucleotide sequence: TGTGCCAGCAGCTTGGGTCTGGGGGTGTCCCAGTACTTC.

The chain carries TRBV11-2 and TRBJ1-4, with D perhaps matching TRBD1 (5 bases). Germline CDR1 SGHAT, CDR2 FQNNGV. The CDR3 has 15 amino acids. V was shortened by 4 bases and J by 4 bases, with 13 bases between the two germline ends. CDR3 in amino acids: CASSSLSGSNEKLFF. In DNA form, the CDR3 reads TGTGCCAGCAGCTCCCTCTCAGGGAGTAATGAAAAACTGTTTTTT.

V gene TRBV7-9 combines with J gene TRBJ2-7; 13 bases are a match to TRBD2. The V gene's germline CDR1 is SEHNR and CDR2 FQNEAQ (reference sequence). CDR3 size: 16 residues. J lost 2 bases, V lost 7 bases, and 8 bases had no gene match. As DNA, the CDR3 is TGTGCCAGCACCGGGACTAGCGGGGCGAGGGCCTACGAGCAGTACTTC. It yields the protein CASTGTSGARAYEQYF.

As DNA, the CDR3 is TGTGCCAGCAGTTTTGGGGTAGGGGGCAATCAGCCCCAGCATTTT. It is translated as CASSFGVGGNQPQHF. The chain is built from TRBV28 and TRBJ1-5; TRBD1 is a possible D gene (5 bases). Germline assignment: CDR1 MDHEN and CDR2 SYDVKM. The V gene lost 3 bases and the J gene lost 2 bases, with 11 bases spanning the gap. The CDR3 has 15 residues.

This chain uses TRBV19 with TRBJ1-2, with TRBD1 matching over 10 bases. The CDR3 totals 19 residues. V dropped 1 base and J dropped 0; count of bases not matched to a gene: 11. The germline V gene encodes CDR1 LNHDA and CDR2 SQIVND (reference sequence). This chain's CDR3 is CASSIASGTGVVANYGYTF. In DNA form, the CDR3 reads TGTGCCAGTAGTATAGCCTCCGGGACAGGGGTGGTCGCTAACTATGGCTACACCTTC.

V is TRBV6-5 and J is TRBJ2-7, with TRBD2 identical over 7 bases. The CDR3 covers 15 residues. The V segment lost 0 bases and the J segment 2 bases; nucleotides outside the gene matches: 4. CDR1 is MNHEY, CDR2 SVGAGI, per germline. The CDR3, as DNA: TGTGCCAGCAGTTACTCGGGAGGGAACGCCTACGAGCAGTACTTC. Translated: CASSYSGGNAYEQYF.

The genes are TRBV27 and TRBJ1-1; D possibly corresponds to TRBD1 (5 bases). V lost 0 bases, J lost 0 bases, and 8 bases lay in between. The CDR3 is made up of 15 amino acids. CDR1 and CDR2 (germline): MNHEY, SMNVEV (reference sequence). CDR3 bases: TGTGCCAGCAGTTTATCTTGGGGCATGAACACTGAAGCTTTCTTT. Protein: CASSLSWGMNTEAFF.

The chain employs TRBV7-9 and TRBJ2-5, with TRBD1 matching 11 bases. The J call is uncertain, as TRBJ2-7 better fits the DNA end. The CDR3 length is 15 residues. Germline V gives CDR1 SEHNR, CDR2 FQNEAQ (reference sequence). The CDR3 DNA reads as TGTGCCAGCAGCTTAGCGGACAGGGGGCTCTACGAGCAGTACTTC. Translated: CASSLADRGLYEQYF.

V is TRBV5-5 and J is TRBJ2-2; D gene uncertain. This CDR3 has 13 amino acids. The V end was cut by 0 bases, the J end by 5 bases, with 5 bases between. The V gene's germline CDR1 is SGHKS and CDR2 YYEKEE (reference sequence). The CDR3 region is CASSLGGTGELFF. The CDR3 nucleotides are TGTGCCAGCAGCTTGGGGGGAACCGGGGAGCTGTTTTTT.

The chain has TRBV5-8 and TRBJ2-1, with 9 bases aligning to TRBD2. V lost 2 bases to trimming and J lost 4 bases; unmatched junction nucleotides: 10. Germline V lookup: CDR1 SGHTS, CDR2 YDEGEE. The CDR3 loop spans 17 amino acids. Here the CDR3 DNA reads TGTGCCAGCAGCTTCTTAGAAGCGGGAGGCCCTTACAATGAGCAGTTCTTC. Translating gives CASSFLEAGGPYNEQFF.

This clone was seen just once. The chain uses TRBV15 and TRBJ2-7; no clear D. The CDR3 runs to 13 residues. V lost 1 base and J lost 2, with 6 bases in between. Germline-derived CDR1 and CDR2 are LNHNV and YYDKDF (reference sequence). The DNA of the CDR3 is TGTGCCACCAGCAGAGGCAGGACCTACGAGCAGTACTTC. This codes for CATSRGRTYEQYF.